The next 19 T cell receptor beta chains were all read from a single sample in a study of blood T cell repertoires in COVID-19. Some clones are missing from TCRdb's copy, which holds only in-frame ones; the method was immunoSEQ multiplex PCR. The data contain 330,000 or so clones, about 91% of them singletons. Input material: peripheral blood. These receptors were obtained from a man aged 25-45 years with COVID-19, enrolled during active disease.

This sequence joins TRBV4-1 and TRBJ1-2; no clear D. The CDR3 runs 15 residues. Trimming shortened V by 0 bases and J by 4 bases, and 12 bases separated the two germline ends. The germline CDR1 and CDR2 sequences are MGHRA and YSYEKL. The chain's CDR3 is CASSQDSQFIYGYTF. The CDR3 nucleotides read TGCGCCAGCAGCCAAGATAGCCAGTTTATCTATGGCTACACCTTC.

J is TRBJ2-7 and V is TRBV27, with D maybe TRBD2 (7 bases). CDR3 length: 12 amino acids. The germline V gene has CDR1 MNHEY and CDR2 SMNVEV (reference sequence). Trimming took 5 bases from V and 4 from J, leaving 9 bases between them. The CDR3 sequence: CASSRGGYEQYF. The CDR3 nucleotides read TGTGCCAGCAGTAGGGGGGGTTACGAGCAGTACTTC.

To note about this clone: Within the sample, other DNA sequences also encode this same CDR3. The chain links TRBV4-2 to TRBJ2-7, with D perhaps TRBD2 (6 bases). Trimming left V 0 bases short and J 0 bases short, with 12 bases between. This CDR3 spans 16 amino acids. Germline V gene data show CDR1 as LGHNA and CDR2 as YNFKEQ. This CDR3 is CASSQELAGNSYEQYF. As DNA, the CDR3 is TGTGCCAGCAGCCAAGAATTGGCGGGAAACTCCTACGAGCAGTACTTC.

The chain carries TRBV5-6 and TRBJ1-2; 8 nucleotides agree with TRBD1. Germline-derived CDR1 and CDR2 are SGHDT and YYEEEE. V was clipped by 5 bases and J by 7 bases; unmatched bases: 16. CDR3 length equals 16 residues. The CDR3 nucleotides are TGTGCCAGCAGTTTTTCCGGGACAGGACCCTTCGGTGGCTACACCTTC. Protein sequence: CASSFSGTGPFGGYTF.

The V gene is TRBV9, the J gene TRBJ2-3; TRBD1 matches at 10 bases. The CDR3 is made up of 16 amino acids. Germline V gene data show CDR1 as SGDLS and CDR2 as YYNGEE. J gave up 1 base and V 1 base, and 3 bases lay outside the gene matches. The CDR3 reads CASSVLGTGGTDTQYF. The CDR3, as DNA: TGTGCCAGCAGCGTATTAGGGACAGGGGGCACAGATACGCAGTATTTT.

The chain carries TRBV6-2 or TRBV6-3 and TRBJ2-7; TRBD2 matches 9 bases. With 6 bases clipped from V and 0 bases from J, the junction kept 18 bases outside the gene matches. The CDR3 length is 19 residues. Per germline, CDR1 MNHEY and CDR2 SVGEGT. CDR3 DNA sequence: TGTGCCAGCAGCCACCTCGGTAGCGGGGGCCCGATAGGCTCCTACGAGCAGTACTTC. Translated: CASSHLGSGGPIGSYEQYF.

The CDR3 bases are TGTGCCAGCGGTCGGATACCTGACAGTCACACCGGGGAGCTGTTTTTT. This translates into CASGRIPDSHTGELFF. The rearrangement uses TRBV4-2 and TRBJ2-2; D is perhaps TRBD1 (5 bases). This CDR3 contains 16 residues. V shed 8 bases and J shed 3 bases, with 19 bases lying between them. CDR1 LGHNA and CDR2 YNFKEQ come from the germline V gene.

The V and J genes are TRBV19 and TRBJ2-3; TRBD2 matches 14 bases. CDR3 size: 17 residues. Looked up from germline, CDR1 is LNHDA and CDR2 is SQIVND (reference sequence). V was clipped by 5 bases and J by 4 bases; unmatched bases: 8. Here the CDR3 DNA reads TGTGCCAGTAGTCCAGGACTAGCGGGGGGTCAGGCAGATACGCAGTATTTT. Amino acids: CASSPGLAGGQADTQYF. Supplemented by reference TRBV19 and TRBJ2-3, the full variable domain reads DGGITQSPKYLFRKEGQNVTLSCEQNLNHDAMYWYRQDPGQGLRLIYYSQIVNDFQKGDIAEGYSVSREKKESFPLTVTSAQKNPTAFYLCASSPGLAGGQADTQYFGPGTRLTVL.

The chain joins TRBV7-3 to TRBJ1-1; D gene ambiguous. V gave up 0 bases and J gave up 6 bases, with 14 bases separating them. The CDR3 consists of 15 residues. Germline assignment: CDR1 SGHTA and CDR2 FQGTGA. The CDR3 loop reads CASSLTGGRSAEAFF. The CDR3 DNA is TGTGCCAGCAGCTTAACAGGAGGCAGGTCGGCTGAAGCTTTCTTT.

The chain couples TRBV11-1 to TRBJ2-2; a weak D match, TRBD2 (5 bases). There are 16 residues in the CDR3. The germline V and J ends were trimmed by 5 bases and 4 bases, with 17 bases remaining between them. Germline loops: CDR1 SGHAT, CDR2 FQDESV (reference sequence). The CDR3 sequence is CASSQIRGLGTGELFF. The CDR3 nucleotides read TGTGCCAGCAGCCAAATCCGGGGTTTAGGCACCGGGGAGCTGTTTTTT. Filled out from reference TRBV11-1 and TRBJ2-2, the complete variable domain reads EAEVAQSPRYKITEKSQAVAFWCDPISGHATLYWYRQILGQGPELLVQFQDESVVDDSQLPKDRFSAERLKGVDSTLKIQPAELGDSAMYLCASSQIRGLGTGELFFGEGSRLTVL.

The chain employs TRBV30 and TRBJ1-2; TRBD1 is a possible D gene (5 bases). Germline CDR1 reads GTSNPN; CDR2 reads SVGIG (reference sequence). This CDR3 region has 12 residues. Trimming removed 2 bases at V and 7 bases at J, with 11 bases between. CDR3 residues: CAWSPQGGGYTF. The CDR3 DNA is TGTGCCTGGAGTCCCCAGGGCGGTGGCTACACCTTC.

The rearrangement uses TRBV5-6 and TRBJ1-5, with D hard to call. The germline V gene has CDR1 SGHDT and CDR2 YYEEEE. There are 13 residues in the CDR3. V was cut by 3 bases and J by 0 bases, with 4 bases left in between. CDR3 loop: CASSSYSNQPQHF. CDR3 DNA: TGTGCCAGCAGCTCGTATAGCAATCAGCCCCAGCATTTT.

Points on this clone: At the DNA level, this CDR3 is encoded by other sequences in the same sample as well. V is TRBV7-9 and J is TRBJ1-5; 7 nucleotides align to TRBD1. With V trimmed by 5 bases and J by 1 base, 5 bases remained unmatched. The CDR3 totals 15 residues. Germline assignment: CDR1 SEHNR and CDR2 FQNEAQ (reference sequence). Here the CDR3 reads CASSRGGLSNQPQHF. Written as DNA, the CDR3 is TGTGCCAGCAGCCGAGGGGGCCTGAGCAATCAGCCCCAGCATTTT.

The J gene is TRBJ2-7, the V gene TRBV3-1 (or the pseudogene TRBV3-2), with D perhaps matching TRBD2 (6 bases). The CDR3 length is 15 residues. The V and J ends lost 4 bases and 2 bases respectively, with 15 bases between them. Per the germline V gene, CDR1 is LGHDT and CDR2 is YNNKEL (reference sequence). This chain's CDR3 is CASSPWDSVAYEQYF. The DNA of the CDR3 is TGTGCCAGCAGCCCTTGGGACTCTGTAGCCTACGAGCAGTACTTC.

V and J are TRBV30 and TRBJ2-4; no definite D call. The germline V and J ends were trimmed by 2 bases and 0 bases, with 5 bases remaining between them. CDR1 is GTSNPN, CDR2 SVGIG, per germline (reference sequence). CDR3 size: 13 residues. The CDR3 spells CAWSFKAKNIQYF. CDR3 DNA: TGTGCCTGGAGTTTTAAAGCCAAAAACATTCAGTACTTC.

This clone was counted only a few times. The chain joins TRBV15 to TRBJ2-7; maybe TRBD1 (7 bases). This CDR3 is 14 amino acids long. The germline CDR1 and CDR2 sequences are LNHNV and YYDKDF (reference sequence). The ends were cut back, 3 bases at V and 2 bases at J, with 11 bases in the middle. CDR3 sequence: CATSSRGTAYEQYF. The CDR3 nucleotides read TGTGCCACCAGCAGCCGCGGGACAGCCTACGAGCAGTACTTC.

The sample holds a few counts of this clone. This chain joins TRBV28 and TRBJ1-3; weak D call: TRBD1 (5 bases). The CDR3 spans 13 residues. Germline CDR1 MDHEN, CDR2 SYDVKM. The V end lost 6 bases, the J end lost 3 bases, and 9 bases lay between the germline ends. CDR3 sequence (DNA): TGTGCCAGCAGCCGCGGGGGTGGAAACACCATATATTTT. Translation gives CASSRGGGNTIYF.

The chain has TRBV19 and TRBJ2-1; 8 positions match TRBD2. Germline lookup yields CDR1 LNHDA and CDR2 SQIVND (reference sequence). V lost 1 base and J lost 3; bases outside the gene matches: 2. CDR3 length equals 15 residues. The CDR3 is CASSIGGRIYNEQFF. CDR3 bases: TGTGCCAGTAGTATAGGCGGGAGGATCTACAATGAGCAGTTCTTC. The full variable domain, with the rest looked up from reference TRBV19 and TRBJ2-1, is DGGITQSPKYLFRKEGQNVTLSCEQNLNHDAMYWYRQDPGQGLRLIYYSQIVNDFQKGDIAEGYSVSREKKESFPLTVTSAQKNPTAFYLCASSIGGRIYNEQFFGPGTRLTVL.

The chain recombines TRBV10-2 with TRBJ1-1; perhaps TRBD1 as D (6 bases). The V and J ends lost 10 bases and 3 bases respectively, with 12 bases between them. Germline values: CDR1 WSHSY, CDR2 SAAADI. The CDR3 runs 12 residues. CDR3 sequence: CATFRGDTEAFF. The CDR3 bases are TGCGCCACCTTCAGGGGAGACACTGAAGCTTTCTTT.